The rows below give T cell receptor beta chains drawn from one sample of a study of monozygotic twins with cystic fibrosis. Produced via immunoSEQ multiplex PCR; TCRdb's table is partial and in-frame only. The data hold around 23,000 clones, with less than 95% observed a single time. Material for sequencing was blood. These receptors all come from a girl aged 2 to 10 with cystic fibrosis. Each CDR3 is given with its conserved first and last residue. A D gene is named only where the DNA matches it firmly. Part of the rows lack a size; the others show once, few, many or a class for expanded clones.

cdr3_length	d_call	v_call	j_call	clone_size	cdr3_nt	cdr3_aa
16	-	TRBV27	TRBJ2-1	-	TGTGCCAGCAGTTTATTTTGGCGGTCTTCCTACAATGAGCAGTTCTTC	CASSLFWRSSYNEQFF
11	-	TRBV20-1	TRBJ1-6	-	TGCAGTGCTGAAGAACAGGTTCTACTCCACTTT	CSAEEQVLLHF
14	-	TRBV2	TRBJ2-3	-	TGTGCCAGCAGTGAAGCGACAGGCACAGATACGCAGTATTTT	CASSEATGTDTQYF
13	-	TRBV5-6	TRBJ1-2	-	TGTGCCAGCAGCTTGGATCTTTCGTTGGGCTACACCTTC	CASSLDLSLGYTF
15	-	TRBV13	TRBJ1-6	-	TGTGCCAGCAGCTTAGGCCGGGTTCGGAGGTCACCCCTCCACTTT	CASSLGRVRRSPLHF
15	TRBD1	TRBV18	TRBJ1-4	-	TGTGCCAGCTCACCGCGACAGGGCACTAATGAAAAACTGTTTTTT	CASSPRQGTNEKLFF
14	-	TRBV5-1	TRBJ1-1	-	TGCGCCAGCACGGAGGACAGCTTGAACACTGAAGCTTTCTTT	CASTEDSLNTEAFF
12	TRBD1	TRBV27	TRBJ1-2	-	TGTGCCAGCAGGACAGGGGGCTATGGCTACACCTTC	CASRTGGYGYTF
13	TRBD1	TRBV28	TRBJ2-7	-	TGTGCCAGCAGTAAGGGACAGAACTACGAGCAGTACTTC	CASSKGQNYEQYF
15	-	TRBV4-3	TRBJ2-7	-	TGCGCCAGCAGCCAAGGTCAGAGCAGCTCCTACGAGCAGTACTTC	CASSQGQSSSYEQYF
14	-	TRBV6-5	TRBJ1-1	-	TGTGCCAGCAAGATCTGGTGGGCGGCCACTGAAGCTTTCTTT	CASKIWWAATEAFF
15	-	TRBV13	TRBJ1-2	-	TGTGCCAGCAGCTCGGTTGGGGCGAAGGCCTATGGCTACACCTTC	CASSSVGAKAYGYTF
15	TRBD2	TRBV5-8	TRBJ2-1	-	TGTGCCAGCAGCCCCGGGACTAGCTCCTACAATGAGCAGTTCTTC	CASSPGTSSYNEQFF
15	TRBD1	TRBV9	TRBJ1-6	-	TGTGCCAGCAGCGTAGAGGGGACAGATAATTCACCCCTCCACTTT	CASSVEGTDNSPLHF
14	-	TRBV15	TRBJ2-5	-	TGTGCCACCAGCAGAGATTCAGCAAGAGAGACCCAGTACTTC	CATSRDSARETQYF
14	-	TRBV21-1	TRBJ2-2	few	TGTGCCAGCAGCAAATGCAGGGCAATCGGGGAGCTGTTTTTT	CASSKCRAIGELFF
13	-	TRBV7-8	TRBJ1-3	-	TGTGCCAGCAGCTTAGGGGGGAGAAACACCATATATTTT	CASSLGGRNTIYF
14	-	TRBV4-3	TRBJ1-1	-	TGCGCCAGCAGCCAAGATTATGTGAACACTGAAGCTTTCTTT	CASSQDYVNTEAFF
14	TRBD1	TRBV7-2	TRBJ2-7	-	TGTGCCAGCAATCGACAGGGTCCCCCCTACGAGCAGTACTTC	CASNRQGPPYEQYF
15	TRBD1	TRBV9	TRBJ1-4	-	TGTGCCAGCAGCGTAGAAAAGGGGGCCCAGGAAAAACTGTTTTTT	CASSVEKGAQEKLFF
14	-	TRBV28	TRBJ2-4	-	TGTGCCAGCAGAGAAGGGGATCCCAAAAACATTCAGTACTTC	CASREGDPKNIQYF
15	-	TRBV5-5	TRBJ2-7	-	TGTGCCAGCAGCTTGGAATCAGGGGCCACCTACGAGCAGTACTTC	CASSLESGATYEQYF
15	-	TRBV2	TRBJ2-7	once	TGTGCCTCTCACCGGCGCGGGGACCCAGCCTACGAGCAGTACTTC	CASHRRGDPAYEQYF
13	TRBD2	TRBV2	TRBJ2-7	-	TGTGCCAGCAAGCGCGGGGGGCGTGAAGAGCAGTACTTC	CASKRGGREEQYF
14	TRBD1	TRBV11-2	TRBJ1-2	-	TGTGCCAGCAGCTTAGGGCAGGGGGCGGCGGGCTACACCTTC	CASSLGQGAAGYTF
16	-	TRBV9	TRBJ2-3	-	TGTGCCAGCAGCGTAGCCCCTAGGGGGAGCGCAGATACGCAGTATTTT	CASSVAPRGSADTQYF
14	-	TRBV11-3	TRBJ1-2	-	TGTGCCAGCAGCGAATACAGAAAGAACTATGGCTACACCTTC	CASSEYRKNYGYTF
14	TRBD2	TRBV6-5	TRBJ2-5	-	TGTGCCAGCAGACTACTAGCGACCGAGGAGACCCAGTACTTC	CASRLLATEETQYF
15	-	TRBV19	TRBJ1-5	-	TGTGCCAGTAGTATTGGAGGGAAAAGCAATCAGCCCCAGCATTTT	CASSIGGKSNQPQHF
15	-	TRBV15	TRBJ1-6	-	TGTGCCACCAGCAGATTTAGGGGGGGCACTTCACCCCTCCACTTT	CATSRFRGGTSPLHF
16	TRBD1	TRBV6-4	TRBJ2-7	-	TGTGCCAGCAGTGACTCCCCGCCCGGGACAGGGAAAGAGCAGTACTTC	CASSDSPPGTGKEQYF
14	-	TRBV5-6	TRBJ1-2	-	TGTGCCAGCAGCTTGGCCGCAGGGCCCTATGGCTACACCTTC	CASSLAAGPYGYTF
16	TRBD1	TRBV28	TRBJ1-3	-	TGTGCCAGCAGTCCATACAGGGGAGGGACTGGAAACACCATATATTTT	CASSPYRGGTGNTIYF
15	TRBD2	TRBV9	TRBJ2-3	-	TGTGCCAGCAGGCCGACTAGCGGGGGAGCAGATACGCAGTATTTT	CASRPTSGGADTQYF
12	-	TRBV6-6	TRBJ1-2	-	TGTGCCAGCGGTAGACAGAGCTATGGCTACACCTTC	CASGRQSYGYTF
15	-	TRBV15	TRBJ2-7	-	TGTGCCACCAGCAGCCCTATTGAAGGGCTGGACGAGCAGTACTTC	CATSSPIEGLDEQYF
15	-	TRBV29-1	TRBJ1-5	-	TGCAGCGTCAAAGTCGGGACAAAGGGCAATCAGCCCCAGCATTTT	CSVKVGTKGNQPQHF
14	-	TRBV30	TRBJ2-4	-	TGTGCCTGGAGTGTAGATGGATGGGAAAACATTCAGTACTTC	CAWSVDGWENIQYF
15	TRBD2	TRBV7-2	TRBJ2-3	-	TGTGCCAGCAGCTTAGGGACTAGTTTTACAGATACGCAGTATTTT	CASSLGTSFTDTQYF
12	-	TRBV6-5	TRBJ2-7	-	TGTGCCAGCATCGGACAGACCTACGAGCAGTACTTC	CASIGQTYEQYF
16	TRBD1	TRBV5-1	TRBJ2-5	-	TGCGCCAGCAGCTCGAGAGTACAGGGGGCCCAAGAGACCCAGTACTTC	CASSSRVQGAQETQYF
15	-	TRBV28	TRBJ1-6	few	TGTGCCAGCAGTAAGAAGTACCGGGATAATTCACCCCTCCACTTT	CASSKKYRDNSPLHF
13	-	TRBV28	TRBJ2-7	-	TGTGCCAGCAGTTCTCGGGACGTTTACGAGCAGTACTTC	CASSSRDVYEQYF
14	-	TRBV30	TRBJ1-4	-	TGTGCCTGGAAGCCAGGGCTGACTAATGAAAAACTGTTTTTT	CAWKPGLTNEKLFF
16	-	TRBV11-2	TRBJ1-4	-	TGTGCCAGCAGTCCGACCCGACAGTTTAAGGGTGAAAAACTGTTTTTT	CASSPTRQFKGEKLFF
15	TRBD1	TRBV5-8	TRBJ2-7	-	TGTGCCAGCAGCTTGGGACAGGGGTTACCCTACGAGCAGTACTTC	CASSLGQGLPYEQYF
15	TRBD1	TRBV6-5	TRBJ2-5	-	TGTGCCAGCAGTTACTACCCCGACAGGGGAGAGACCCAGTACTTC	CASSYYPDRGETQYF
13	-	TRBV7-6	TRBJ1-3	-	TGTGCCAGCAGCTTAGTCTCTGGAAACACCATATATTTT	CASSLVSGNTIYF
15	-	TRBV5-6	TRBJ2-7	-	TGTGCCAGCAGCTTGGAGGTCCAAGGAGTGGGCGAGCAGTACTTC	CASSLEVQGVGEQYF
17	-	TRBV5-1	TRBJ1-4	-	TGCGCCAGCAGCTTAAGATCCCCGACAGGACATAATGAAAAACTGTTTTTT	CASSLRSPTGHNEKLFF
15	-	TRBV9	TRBJ2-7	-	TGTGCCAGCAGCGTAGGAGTAGGAGGGTCGTTTACGCAGTACTTC	CASSVGVGGSFTQYF
16	-	TRBV18	TRBJ1-1	-	TGTGCCAGCTCACCCCAACTTGCGACACATAACACTGAAGCTTTCTTT	CASSPQLATHNTEAFF
17	TRBD1	TRBV7-2	TRBJ1-2	-	TGTGCCAGCAGCCAGAGGCTGGGGTCGGGACAGAGCTATGGCTACACCTTC	CASSQRLGSGQSYGYTF